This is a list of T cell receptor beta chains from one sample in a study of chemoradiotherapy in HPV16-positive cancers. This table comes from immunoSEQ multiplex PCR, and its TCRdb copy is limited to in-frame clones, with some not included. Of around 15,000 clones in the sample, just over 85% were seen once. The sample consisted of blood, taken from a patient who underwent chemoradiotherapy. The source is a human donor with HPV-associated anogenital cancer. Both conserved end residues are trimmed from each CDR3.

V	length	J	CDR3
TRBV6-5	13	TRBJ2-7	ASRRWAQPGYEQY
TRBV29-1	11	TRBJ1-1	SVESTAKLEAF
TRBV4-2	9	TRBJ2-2	ASSNIGELF
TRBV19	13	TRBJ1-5	ASHDPGESNQPQH
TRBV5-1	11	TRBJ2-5	ASTMTGWETQY
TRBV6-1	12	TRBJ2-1	ASSTQPLIDEQF
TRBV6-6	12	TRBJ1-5	ASSLQRGGQPQH
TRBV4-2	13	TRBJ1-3	ASSQASQGGNTIY
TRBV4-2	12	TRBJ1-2	ASSQDFRSYGYT
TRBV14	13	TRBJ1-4	ASRGGAHPYEKLF
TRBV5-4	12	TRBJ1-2	ASSLRGGDYGYT
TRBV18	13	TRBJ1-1	ASSPRQGRGTEAF
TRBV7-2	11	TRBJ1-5	ASSSSPDQPQH
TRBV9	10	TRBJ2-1	ASSAGLGEQF
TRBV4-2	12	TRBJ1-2	ASSQDRTGYGYT
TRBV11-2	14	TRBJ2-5	ASSPRSALYQETQY
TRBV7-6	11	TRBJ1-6	ASSLGSPSPLH
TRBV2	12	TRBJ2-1	ASIGLAGRNEQF
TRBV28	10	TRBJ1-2	ASNPGPVRHT
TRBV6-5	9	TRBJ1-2	ASSYEGGYT
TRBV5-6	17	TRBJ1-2	ASSLRRGTEVWKGYGYT
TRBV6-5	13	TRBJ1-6	ASRAGQEINSPLH
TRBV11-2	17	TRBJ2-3	ASSPRGGAVSSSTDTQY
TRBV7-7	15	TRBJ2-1	ASSPWSRGAGRNEQF
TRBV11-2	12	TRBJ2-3	ASSPQGSTDTQY
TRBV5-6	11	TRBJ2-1	ASSNRGGNEQF
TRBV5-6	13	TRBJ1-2	ASSLQGRGGYGYT
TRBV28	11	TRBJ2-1	ASSLAGRNEQF
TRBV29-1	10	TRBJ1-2	SVEGGYYGYT
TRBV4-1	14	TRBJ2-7	ASSQELLAASYEQY
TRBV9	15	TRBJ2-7	ASSAGVGAGDLNEQY
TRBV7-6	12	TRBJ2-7	ASSGTSERGEQY
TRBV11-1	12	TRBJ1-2	ASSSREQVEGYT
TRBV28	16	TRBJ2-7	ASMTFTDLGDNSYEQY
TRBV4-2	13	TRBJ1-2	ASSQEDRGRYGYT
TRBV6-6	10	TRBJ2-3	ASSRYTDTQY
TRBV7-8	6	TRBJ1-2	ASSPGT
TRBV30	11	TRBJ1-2	AWSRDRENGYT